This T cell receptor (beta chain) was documented in a study of blood T cell repertoires in COVID-19. Across the whole study: Acute and convalescent COVID-19 specimens originated in the United States, Italy and Spain. Sources were T cells, B-cell-depleted T cells, or PBMCs; the material itself was cDNA or gDNA.

The authors' processing: How many nucleated cells were present was estimated from reference gene primer amplification. Only in-frame clones appear in the TCRdb table, and some are missing; sequencing was by immunoSEQ multiplex PCR. V and J calls and clone size are copied from that table; D and trimming were computed from the DNA. The top ten hold approximately 1.5% of the sample, which has over 350,000 clones, more than 80% seen once. Germline CDR1 GTSNPN, CDR2 SVGIG (reference sequence). V shed 3 bases and J shed 1 base, with 6 bases lying between them. The CDR3 is 13 residues long. This chain connects TRBV30 to TRBJ2-2; D is possibly TRBD2 (6 bases). This sequence originates from a young woman with active or convalescent COVID-19. Sequencing was carried out using peripheral blood. The chain's CDR3 is CAWREGNTGELFF. The CDR3 region has the DNA TGTGCCTGGAGGGAGGGGAACACCGGGGAGCTGTTTTTT.